This TCR beta chain stems from a study of identical twins. Findings and limits, study-wide: In cord blood, abundant beta clonotypes had fewer insertions; memory showed no trend. Donors were not followed over many years; analysis was cross-sectional. For zero-insertion analyses, partial confounding could come from invariant MAIT and iNKT cells.

With regard to this clonotype: Its cognate antigen is unknown.

The CDR3 is 15 amino acids. CDR1 SGHRS and CDR2 YFSETQ come from the germline V gene. Losses at the gene ends were 4 bases for V and 0 bases for J; bases not matched to a gene: 3. Unique molecular identifiers were in the cDNA, with template-switch universal primer binding. Via MiXCR, TCRdb re-called the 5' RACE reads, giving one row per CDR3 protein. In the table there are approximately 690,000 distinct CDR3 sequences, around 6% of which are singletons. The sequenced material came from naive T cells sorted from blood. This TCR came from a man aged 18 to 30 in good health. V and J are TRBV5-1 and TRBJ2-1; TRBD2 matches 8 bases. The CDR3 here is CASSPGGTSYNEQFF. CDR3 sequence (DNA): TGCGCCAGCAGCCCGGGGGGGACCTCCTACAATGAGCAGTTCTTC.